Each of the 18 T cell receptor beta chains below was sequenced from the same sample in a study of PD-1 blockade in mismatch repair-deficient tumors (dated by TCRdb to about 2017). Libraries were built with the immunoSEQ multiplex PCR assay. TCRdb provides this immuneACCESS table in a form limited to in-frame rearrangements. Some clones are lacking; in checked studies, under half of them reflect an unresolved V gene, and why the rest are absent is not known. For this sample there are roughly 130,000 clones; around nine tenths appear just once. The biggest ten clones account for approximately 10% of the sample. Here the sequenced sample was peripheral blood, taken 72 weeks after starting pembrolizumab. All receptors derive from an adult with mismatch repair-deficient cancer.

The chain carries TRBV9 and TRBJ2-5, with D perhaps matching TRBD2 (6 bases). Germline CDR1 and CDR2: SGDLS and YYNGEE. The CDR3 loop spans 15 amino acids. Trimming removed 0 bases from V and 5 bases from J, with 14 bases in between. The CDR3 sequence is CASSVVGRGDETQYF. In nucleotides, the CDR3 is TGTGCCAGCAGCGTAGTGGGGCGCGGGGATGAGACCCAGTACTTC.

The chain uses TRBV11-2 and TRBJ2-7; 7 nucleotides agree with TRBD2. Germline values: CDR1 SGHAT, CDR2 FQNNGV. Trimming cost V 5 bases and J 7 bases; bases outside gene matches: 11. The CDR3 sequence is 14 residues long. CDR3 DNA sequence: TGTGCCAGCAGCCTAGCCTTATCAGCGGGGGAGCAGTACTTC. Its protein product is CASSLALSAGEQYF. Drawing the rest from reference TRBV11-2 and TRBJ2-7, the complete variable domain is EAGVAQSPRYKIIEKRQSVAFWCNPISGHATLYWYQQILGQGPKLLIQFQNNGVVDDSQLPKDRFSAERLKGVDSTLKIQPAKLEDSAVYLCASSLALSAGEQYFGPGTRLTVT.

The table lists this clone with a count of one. The chain carries TRBV5-1 and TRBJ2-2; 14 nucleotides agree with TRBD2. V lost 2 bases, J lost 6 bases, and 3 bases stayed unmatched. Germline assignment: CDR1 SGHRS and CDR2 YFSETQ. The CDR3 loop spans 16 amino acids. CDR3 in DNA: TGCGCCAGCAGCTTCGGGACTAGCGGGAGATCCGGGGAGCTGTTTTTT. Encoded protein: CASSFGTSGRSGELFF.

The V call is TRBV28, the J call TRBJ2-1; 7 nucleotides agree with TRBD1. V was clipped by 6 bases and J by 8 bases; unmatched bases: 16. CDR1 and CDR2 from the germline V gene are MDHEN and SYDVKM. The CDR3 is made up of 16 amino acids. As DNA, the CDR3 is TGTGCCAGCAGCAATGCCCGGACAGGATGGGAATATGAGCAGTTCTTC. It encodes CASSNARTGWEYEQFF.

This chain uses TRBV27 with TRBJ1-3, with D possibly being TRBD1 (5 bases). This CDR3 is 15 amino acids long. Trimming left V 5 bases short and J 3 bases short, with 14 bases between. Germline CDR1 MNHEY, CDR2 SMNVEV (reference sequence). CDR3 DNA: TGTGCCAGCAGTCAGGGAGTAGGTGGTGGAAACACCATATATTTT. This sequence encodes CASSQGVGGGNTIYF.

This rearrangement joins TRBV19 to TRBJ1-1, with D tentatively TRBD1 (6 bases). V was clipped by 5 bases and J by 3 bases, with 10 bases between them. Germline V gene sequence: CDR1 LNHDA, CDR2 SQIVND (reference sequence). The CDR3 has 13 residues. CDR3 sequence (DNA): TGTGCCAGTAGTGAACAGGGCTACACTGAAGCTTTCTTT. Amino acids: CASSEQGYTEAFF. Full variable domain (missing parts from reference TRBV19 and TRBJ1-1): DGGITQSPKYLFRKEGQNVTLSCEQNLNHDAMYWYRQDPGQGLRLIYYSQIVNDFQKGDIAEGYSVSREKKESFPLTVTSAQKNPTAFYLCASSEQGYTEAFFGQGTRLTVV.

The rearrangement joins TRBV6-1 to TRBJ2-7; 9 positions agree with TRBD1. Germline V gene sequence: CDR1 MNHNS, CDR2 SASEGT. Unmatched junction bases numbered 6, after V lost 10 bases and J lost 2 bases. This CDR3 is 13 amino acids long. The DNA of the CDR3 is TGTGCCAATGGACAGGGGTGGCCCTACGAGCAGTACTTC. It yields the protein CANGQGWPYEQYF.

V usage is TRBV11-2 and J usage is TRBJ2-7, with a weak D call TRBD1 (6 bases). The V and J ends lost 2 bases and 5 bases respectively, with 22 bases between them. From germline, CDR1 is SGHAT and CDR2 FQNNGV. The CDR3 sequence is 17 residues long. CDR3 nucleotides: TGTGCCAGCAGCTTATCGTGCGTGACCGGAACAGGGAACGAGCAGTACTTC. Translated, it gives CASSLSCVTGTGNEQYF.

The rearrangement joins TRBV2 to TRBJ2-4; D is perhaps TRBD2 (6 bases). Germline CDR1 and CDR2: SNHLY and FYNNEI. The CDR3 spans 15 residues. Trimming removed 4 bases at V and 1 base at J, with 11 bases between. DNA for the CDR3: TGTGCCAGCAGTGGCGGGGAGGAGGCCAAAAACATTCAGTACTTC. This codes for CASSGGEEAKNIQYF.

The gene calls are TRBV19 and TRBJ1-2; 10 positions agree with TRBD1. After removal of 6 bases from V and 4 bases from J, the junction contained 17 bases not matched to a gene. This CDR3 spans 18 amino acids. Germline CDR1 is LNHDA and CDR2 is SQIVND (reference sequence). CDR3 sequence (DNA): TGTGCCAGTAGCTTTCACGGGACAGGGGAAAAAGAGGGCTATGGCTACACCTTC. As protein: CASSFHGTGEKEGYGYTF.

The J gene is TRBJ2-1, the V gene TRBV28; 11 bases line up with TRBD2. V gave up 6 bases and J gave up 9 bases; unmatched junction bases: 7. Germline V gene lookup returns CDR1 MDHEN and CDR2 SYDVKM. CDR3 length equals 14 residues. In DNA form, the CDR3 reads TGTGCCAGCAGCTCACTAGCGGGAGTTGGTGAGCAGTTCTTC. Its translation is CASSSLAGVGEQFF.

The chain links TRBV9 to TRBJ2-7; D is ambiguous. The CDR3 runs to 12 residues. In germline, CDR1 is SGDLS, CDR2 YYNGEE. V was trimmed by 2 bases and J by 7 bases, leaving 10 bases between them. Written as DNA, the CDR3 is TGTGCCAGCAGCGTCACTGTAGGGGAGCAGTACTTC. Its protein product is CASSVTVGEQYF.

The genes are TRBV6-5 and TRBJ2-7; D might be TRBD1 or TRBD2, each matching 6 bases. The V end lost 1 base, the J end lost 4 bases, and 14 bases lay between the germline ends. Looked up from germline, CDR1 is MNHEY and CDR2 is SVGAGI. This CDR3 region has 15 residues. In nucleotides, the CDR3 is TGTGCCAGCAGTTACTTGGGGGGCACCAAATACGAGCAGTACTTC. As protein: CASSYLGGTKYEQYF.

This chain connects TRBV19 to TRBJ2-7; TRBD2 aligns across 10 bases. The CDR3 totals 15 residues. V lost 5 bases, J lost 2 bases, and 6 bases stayed unmatched. Germline V gene lookup returns CDR1 LNHDA and CDR2 SQIVND (reference sequence). The DNA of the CDR3 is TGTGCCAGTAGTGCTAGCGGGAGAGGTCCCTACGAGCAGTACTTC. It yields the protein CASSASGRGPYEQYF.

The V gene is TRBV5-4, the J gene TRBJ2-7; weak D call: TRBD2 (6 bases). This CDR3 is built from 12 residues. V shed 4 bases and J shed 9 bases, with 14 bases lying between them. Germline assignment: CDR1 SGHNT and CDR2 YYREEE (reference sequence). CDR3 DNA sequence: TGTGCCAGCAGCCCGGGGACTGGGCCGCAGTACTTC. It codes for CASSPGTGPQYF.

The chain recombines TRBV6-5 with TRBJ2-1; D is unresolved. The germline gives CDR1 MNHEY, CDR2 SVGAGI. The V gene lost 0 bases and the J gene lost 5 bases, with 5 bases spanning the gap. The CDR3 covers 13 residues. CDR3 amino acids: CASSYSQDNEQFF. CDR3 DNA sequence: TGTGCCAGCAGTTACTCTCAGGACAATGAGCAGTTCTTC.

CDR3 loop: CASSLGSWAPSYEQYF. CDR3 nucleotide sequence: TGTGCCAGCAGCTTAGGCTCGTGGGCTCCCTCCTACGAGCAGTACTTC. The rearrangement joins TRBV11-2 to TRBJ2-7; D ambiguous. CDR1 SGHAT and CDR2 FQNNGV come from the germline V gene. CDR3 length equals 16 residues. Trimming stripped 1 base from V and 0 bases from J, with 13 bases between.

The chain has TRBV19 and TRBJ1-4; 7 bases map to TRBD1. The CDR3 sequence is 15 residues long. J lost 6 bases, V lost 6 bases, and 10 bases had no gene match. CDR1 LNHDA and CDR2 SQIVND come from the germline V gene (reference sequence). The CDR3 loop reads CASRRDSQGDEKLFF. CDR3 bases: TGTGCCAGTAGACGGGACAGTCAAGGGGATGAAAAACTGTTTTTT.